The present TCR beta chain was sequenced within a study of beta chain features in type 1 diabetes. Broader study findings: The similarity of naive, central memory and Treg TCRB repertoires appeared greater among patients than among healthy donors. VDJ junctions sequenced from type 1 diabetes patients showed fewer insertions and more deletions. Shorter templates might be favored by PCR, and equally so in patients and in controls.

What was sequenced were expressed TCRB transcripts, since all of the isolated RNA had been reverse transcribed. Generated by immunoSEQ multiplex PCR, the TCRdb table keeps only in-frame clones and is missing some. The sample shows some 360,000 clones, roughly a fifth of them seen only once. To note about this clone: Its antigen remains unidentified. At one end, the junction sequence differs from germline, possibly due to a read error.

The sequence derives from a woman in her late teens or twenties in good health. The specimen sequenced was naive CD4+ T cells from blood.

Here the CDR3 DNA reads TGCAGCGCTGACAGGGTGAATACTGAAGCTTTCTTT. It yields the protein CSADRVNTEAFF. The rearrangement links TRBV29-1 to TRBJ1-1, with TRBD1 matching 7 bases. The CDR3 contains 12 residues. Germline CDR1 and CDR2: SQVTM and ANQGSEA.